One T cell receptor beta chain is described in this entry. The antigen is not known. Here immunoSEQ multiplex PCR was the method, and the copy in TCRdb shows in-frame clones only, minus some. Of under 45,000 clones in the sample, around 82% are singletons; the top ten hold under 20%. Noted time point: week 47, end of study. Doses comprised 300 ug of mutant IDH1 20-mer peptide each, plus topical imiquimod. Patients received eight vaccinations in weeks 1, 3, 5, 7, 11, 15, 19, 23. The germline CDR1 and CDR2 sequences are MNHEY and SVGAGI. The CDR3 has 13 residues. V lost 5 bases, J lost 2 bases, and 10 bases lay in between. The data stem from a study of a mutant IDH1 vaccine in newly diagnosed glioma. Study context: Once 4-6 weeks had passed after radiotherapy alone, vaccination started, or it started with temozolomide cycles. The week-35 safety follow-up was V12, and the week-47 study end was V13.

Study-wide results and limits: Variations in leading peripheral T cell clonotypes appeared to have no connection with pseudoprogression.

This TCR was sampled from a man in his late teens or twenties with glioma. Some clones in this sample may be carry-over from other donors' samples. The rearrangement uses TRBV6-5 and TRBJ2-7; D uncertain. Sequencing was performed on PBMCs, taken from a glioma patient whose treatment included an IDH1 peptide vaccine. The CDR3 DNA reads TGTGCCAGCAGTCGACCTACCCCCTACGAGCAGTACTTC. Translation gives CASSRPTPYEQYF.